Listed below are T cell receptor beta chains from one sample, sequenced in a study of cytotoxic CD8 clonotypes in ibrutinib-treated CLL. Measured with immunoSEQ multiplex PCR; TCRdb has only the in-frame clones, and not every one. The sample includes approximately 320,000 clones, 67% of them seen just once. The specimen was PBMCs, collected after 36 months of ibrutinib treatment. The receptors derive from a human donor with chronic lymphocytic leukemia. Both conserved end residues are part of each CDR3. D genes are given only for firm matches. The size field is filled for only some rows; it gives once, few, many or a size class.

clone size | J gene | D gene | V gene | CDR3 protein | CDR3 DNA
NA | TRBJ2-3 | NA | TRBV6-5 | CASSSPSTDTQYF | TGTGCCAGCAGTTCTCCGAGCACAGATACGCAGTATTTT
NA | TRBJ1-1 | NA | TRBV28 | CASSLLGWGLGTEAFF | TGTGCCAGCAGTTTGCTCGGTTGGGGATTGGGCACTGAAGCTTTCTTT
NA | TRBJ2-1 | TRBD2 | TRBV19 | CASSTLGGRSYNEQFF | TGTGCCAGTAGTACCCTTGGCGGGAGATCGTACAATGAGCAGTTCTTC
NA | TRBJ2-7 | NA | TRBV9 | CASSVAGGPSYEQYF | TGTGCCAGCAGCGTAGCGGGGGGCCCCTCCTACGAGCAGTACTTC
NA | TRBJ2-3 | TRBD2 | TRBV18 | CASSPPPGGPDTQYF | TGTGCCAGCTCACCCCCTCCGGGAGGCCCAGATACGCAGTATTTT
NA | TRBJ2-3 | NA | TRBV18 | CASSPPRSLGDTQYF | TGTGCCAGCTCACCACCGAGGTCGCTGGGAGATACGCAGTATTTT
NA | TRBJ1-2 | NA | TRBV19 | CASSHLSTVVYGYTF | TGTGCCAGTAGTCACCTTTCGACTGTTGTCTATGGCTACACCTTC
NA | TRBJ2-1 | TRBD2 | TRBV19 | CASSIATSGNNEQFF | TGTGCCAGTAGTATAGCGACTAGCGGCAACAATGAGCAGTTCTTC
few | TRBJ1-5 | NA | TRBV7-9 | CASSFTGYQPQHF | TGTGCCAGCAGCTTCACGGGGTATCAGCCCCAGCATTTT
NA | TRBJ2-2 | NA | TRBV1 | CTSSLWTSGSIGNTGELFF | TGCACCAGCAGCCTTTGGACTAGCGGTTCCATTGGGAACACCGGGGAGCTGTTTTTT
NA | TRBJ2-7 | TRBD1 | TRBV19 | CASSRGQGVHEQYF | TGTGCCAGTAGTAGGGGACAGGGGGTCCACGAGCAGTACTTC
NA | TRBJ2-7 | TRBD1 | TRBV5-1 | CASSLASMTGIEKSYEQYF | TGCGCCAGCAGCTTGGCCTCTATGACAGGGATAGAAAAGTCCTACGAGCAGTACTTC
NA | TRBJ1-1 | NA | TRBV6-6 | CASSYFRQANTEAFF | TGTGCCAGCAGTTACTTTCGCCAAGCGAACACTGAAGCTTTCTTT
NA | TRBJ1-2 | NA | TRBV19 | CASSMLGNGYTF | TGTGCCAGTAGTATGTTAGGAAATGGCTACACCTTC
NA | TRBJ2-1 | NA | TRBV7-2 | CASSLVPDDGGRYNEQFF | TGTGCCAGCAGCTTAGTCCCCGATGACGGGGGCCGGTACAATGAGCAGTTCTTC
NA | TRBJ2-3 | TRBD1 | TRBV11-3 | CASSHRQGLGTDTQYF | TGTGCCAGCAGCCACCGACAGGGATTAGGCACAGATACGCAGTATTTT
few | TRBJ1-2 | TRBD1 | TRBV5-1 | CASSPTGTDGYTF | TGCGCCAGCAGCCCGACAGGGACGGATGGCTACACCTTC
NA | TRBJ2-1 | TRBD2 | TRBV9 | CASSVERFGRANNEQFF | TGTGCCAGCAGCGTAGAAAGGTTCGGGAGGGCGAACAATGAGCAGTTCTTC
NA | TRBJ1-2 | NA | TRBV4-1 | CASSQVTGRASGGYTF | TGCGCCAGCAGCCAAGTAACAGGGCGCGCTTCGGGAGGCTACACCTTC
NA | TRBJ2-1 | NA | TRBV5-6 | CASSPPGGGAYNEQFF | TGTGCCAGCAGCCCTCCCGGTGGGGGTGCCTACAATGAGCAGTTCTTC
few | TRBJ2-1 | NA | TRBV12-5 | CASGLRNEQFF | TGTGCTAGTGGTCTCCGCAATGAGCAGTTCTTC
NA | TRBJ2-3 | NA | TRBV29-1 | CSVVRRVGTDTQYF | TGCAGCGTTGTACGCAGAGTAGGCACAGATACGCAGTATTTT
NA | TRBJ2-1 | TRBD2 | TRBV7-8 | CASSLVAVPSGGDRNEQFF | TGTGCCAGCAGCTTAGTAGCCGTCCCTAGCGGGGGGGATAGGAATGAGCAGTTCTTC
NA | TRBJ2-7 | TRBD1 | TRBV5-1 | CASSLATGGQGAAYEQYF | TGCGCCAGCAGCTTGGCAACTGGGGGACAGGGGGCGGCCTACGAGCAGTACTTC
NA | TRBJ2-2 | NA | TRBV2 | CASSGRVNTGELFF | TGTGCCAGCAGCGGGAGAGTGAACACCGGGGAGCTGTTTTTT
NA | TRBJ1-2 | NA | TRBV30 | CAWSVRGHPNLANYGYTF | TGTGCCTGGAGTGTACGAGGGCACCCTAATTTAGCTAACTATGGCTACACCTTC
NA | TRBJ2-7 | NA | TRBV19 | CASSILTPLAMVHEQYF | TGTGCCAGTAGTATACTCACACCCCTAGCGATGGTTCACGAGCAGTACTTC
NA | TRBJ2-3 | NA | TRBV18 | CASSPDRRGVLDTQYF | TGTGCCAGCTCACCAGATCGGAGGGGCGTATTAGATACGCAGTATTTT